Listed below are T cell receptor beta chains from one sample, sequenced in a study of T cell responses to AZD1222 COVID-19 vaccine. TCRdb keeps only in-frame clones here, not all; method: immunoSEQ multiplex PCR. The sample includes about 120,000 clones, approximately 83% of them seen just once. Sequenced material: peripheral blood, taken on day 0 of AZD1222 vaccination. Every receptor here comes from an adult in good health. Both conserved end residues are trimmed from each CDR3. A D gene is named only where the DNA matches it firmly.

j_call v_call d_call cdr3_aa
TRBJ1-3 TRBV19 - AAAGAFGNTIY
TRBJ2-3 TRBV10-3 - AISNPQRGTDTQY
TRBJ1-3 TRBV10-3 - AISDQTHSGNTIY
TRBJ2-1 TRBV5-4 TRBD2 ASSLDAGGSYNEQF
TRBJ1-1 TRBV2 - ASPGPNTEAF
TRBJ2-5 TRBV5-1 - ASSSTSGRQETQY
TRBJ2-3 TRBV9 TRBD2 ASSVTSGSTDTQY
TRBJ1-2 TRBV5-4 TRBD1 ASSFGTDRVYGYT
TRBJ2-7 TRBV5-4 - ASSLFLSGGRGEQY
TRBJ1-4 TRBV10-3 - AIQEGGSEKLF
TRBJ1-2 TRBV30 - AWGRQVSIGYT
TRBJ1-2 TRBV5-5 TRBD1 ASRVTGPEYGYT
TRBJ2-5 TRBV28 - ASRSGATQETQY
TRBJ1-2 TRBV19 - ASSRIHRDPNYGYT
TRBJ2-2 TRBV11-2 - ASSSVAVNTGELF
TRBJ2-1 TRBV19 TRBD2 ASSRGSWNEQF
TRBJ2-2 TRBV6-4 TRBD2 ASSYGGGETGELF
TRBJ2-3 TRBV27 TRBD2 AIGTSGGPRTDTQY
TRBJ1-2 TRBV2 TRBD1 ASTASRDRRISGGYT
TRBJ1-2 TRBV28 TRBD1 ASSSLSGTGNYGYT
TRBJ1-4 TRBV5-1 - ASSLVSRGEKLF
TRBJ1-2 TRBV13 TRBD1 ASSLDRGYGYT
TRBJ2-7 TRBV6-1 - ASSDPVMFDEQY
TRBJ2-3 TRBV7-2 - ASSTTTADTQY
TRBJ1-6 TRBV2 - ASSVDSNSPLH
TRBJ1-2 TRBV5-5 - ASSLESGRLGYT
TRBJ1-3 TRBV5-1 - ASSWDSSSGNTIY
TRBJ1-6 TRBV6-1 TRBD1 ASSEPNQRTGRGYNSPLH
TRBJ2-4 TRBV6-6 - ASSPLSAKNIQY
TRBJ2-2 TRBV7-9 - ASAWGANTGELF
TRBJ2-1 TRBV7-8 - ASSLAISGPTNEQF
TRBJ2-7 TRBV3-1/TRBV3-2 TRBD2 ASSQTSGGAYEQY
TRBJ1-3 TRBV7-3 - ASSRNRVSGNTIY
TRBJ2-6 TRBV4-1 - ASSPGRIYSGANVLT
TRBJ1-4 TRBV28 - ASSPPTAATNEKLF
TRBJ1-3 TRBV5-5 - ASSLDFSGNTIY
TRBJ1-5 TRBV18 - ASSPDRYQPQH
TRBJ2-3 TRBV5-1 TRBD2 ASSPGTSGVSDTQY
TRBJ2-7 TRBV6-5 - ASSYERPLSYEQY
TRBJ2-7 TRBV18 - ASSPTGPLGYEQY
TRBJ1-5 TRBV6-2/TRBV6-3 TRBD1 ASSYPGQGPNQPQH
TRBJ2-5 TRBV19 - ASSIWGIQETQY
TRBJ1-3 TRBV20-1 - SASSGNTIY
TRBJ1-2 TRBV27 - ASRDSAVLYGYT
TRBJ1-2 TRBV30 - AWSLDRGARGYGYT
TRBJ2-1 TRBV9 TRBD2 ASSILGTSVDEQF
TRBJ2-7 TRBV5-4 - ASSTFGEQY
TRBJ1-4 TRBV6-4 TRBD1 ASSATGQSNEKLF
TRBJ1-5 TRBV6-5 - ASSPIGAINQPQH
TRBJ2-7 TRBV7-8 - ASTISAKSSYEQY
TRBJ2-3 TRBV27 - AGRASTDTQY
TRBJ2-7 TRBV29-1 TRBD1 SVGGTGGSDSYEQY
TRBJ1-5 TRBV24-1 - ATSDSLQGNNQPQH
TRBJ1-5 TRBV20-1 - SASLGVDQPQH
TRBJ1-5 TRBV5-3 - ARSPNRVDQPQH